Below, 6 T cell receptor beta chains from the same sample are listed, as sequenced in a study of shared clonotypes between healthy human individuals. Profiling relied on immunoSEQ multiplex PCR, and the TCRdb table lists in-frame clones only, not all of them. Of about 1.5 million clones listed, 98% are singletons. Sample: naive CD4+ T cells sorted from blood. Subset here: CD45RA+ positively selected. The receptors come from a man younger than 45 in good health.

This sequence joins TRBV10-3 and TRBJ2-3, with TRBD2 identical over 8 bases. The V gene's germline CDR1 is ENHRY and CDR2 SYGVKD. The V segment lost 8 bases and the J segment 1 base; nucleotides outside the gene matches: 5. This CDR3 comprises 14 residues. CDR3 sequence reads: CAILAGGGTDTQYF. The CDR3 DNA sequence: TGTGCCATCTTGGCGGGAGGTGGCACAGATACGCAGTATTTT.

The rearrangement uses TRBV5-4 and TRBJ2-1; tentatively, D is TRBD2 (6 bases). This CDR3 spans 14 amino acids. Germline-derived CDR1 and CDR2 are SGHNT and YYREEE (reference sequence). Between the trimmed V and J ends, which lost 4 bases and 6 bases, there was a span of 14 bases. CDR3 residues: CASSPRLGPNEQFF. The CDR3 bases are TGTGCCAGCAGCCCACGACTAGGACCCAATGAGCAGTTCTTC.

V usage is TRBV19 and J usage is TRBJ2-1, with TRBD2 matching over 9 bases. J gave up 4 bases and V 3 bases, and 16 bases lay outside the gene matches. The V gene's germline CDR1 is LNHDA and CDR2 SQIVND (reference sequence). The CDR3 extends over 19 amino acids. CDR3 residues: CASSMLAGIPAGGYNEQFF. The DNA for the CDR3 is TGTGCCAGTAGTATGCTAGCGGGGATCCCTGCGGGGGGATACAATGAGCAGTTCTTC.

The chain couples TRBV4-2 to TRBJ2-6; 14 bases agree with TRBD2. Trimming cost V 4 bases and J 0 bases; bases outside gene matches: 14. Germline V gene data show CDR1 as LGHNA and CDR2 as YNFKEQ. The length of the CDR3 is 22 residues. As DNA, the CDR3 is TGTGCCAGCAGCCTAAGCCCCCGGACTAGCGGGAGGCTCCACTCTGGGGCCAACGTCCTGACTTTC. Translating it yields CASSLSPRTSGRLHSGANVLTF.

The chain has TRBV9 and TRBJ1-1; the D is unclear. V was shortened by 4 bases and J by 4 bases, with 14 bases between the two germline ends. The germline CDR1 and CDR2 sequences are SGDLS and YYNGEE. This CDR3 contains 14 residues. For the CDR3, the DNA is TGTGCCAGCAGCAACCTAGAGGGCGGCACTGAAGCTTTCTTT. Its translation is CASSNLEGGTEAFF.

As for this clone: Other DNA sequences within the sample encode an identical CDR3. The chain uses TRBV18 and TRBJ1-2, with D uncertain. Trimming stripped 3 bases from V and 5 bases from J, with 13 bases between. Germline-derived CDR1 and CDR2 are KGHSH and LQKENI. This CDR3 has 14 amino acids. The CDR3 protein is CASSPSGVGYGYTF. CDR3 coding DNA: TGTGCCAGCTCACCTTCCGGGGTGGGGTATGGCTACACCTTC.